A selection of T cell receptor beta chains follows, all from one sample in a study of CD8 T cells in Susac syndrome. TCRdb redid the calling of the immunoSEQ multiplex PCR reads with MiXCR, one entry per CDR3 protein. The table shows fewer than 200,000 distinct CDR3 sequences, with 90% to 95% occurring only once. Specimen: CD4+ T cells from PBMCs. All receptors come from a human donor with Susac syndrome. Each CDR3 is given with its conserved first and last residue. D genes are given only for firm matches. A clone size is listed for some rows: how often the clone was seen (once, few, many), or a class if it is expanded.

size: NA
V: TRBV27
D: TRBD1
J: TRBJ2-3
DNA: TGTGCCAGCAGTTTCTTAAGGACAGGGAACACAGATACGCAGTATTTT
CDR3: CASSFLRTGNTDTQYF

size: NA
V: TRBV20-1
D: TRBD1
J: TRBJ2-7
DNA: TGCAGTGCTAGCCCGGGACAGGGGAACCCCTACGAGCAGTACTTC
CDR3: CSASPGQGNPYEQYF

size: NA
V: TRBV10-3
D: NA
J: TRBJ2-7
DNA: TGTGCCACCGGGCTGGGGGGCGGCTACGAGCAGTACTTC
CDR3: CATGLGGGYEQYF

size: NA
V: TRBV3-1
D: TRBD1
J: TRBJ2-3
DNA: TGTGCCAGCAGCCAGCCGGGACAGGGTTCAGATACGCAGTATTTT
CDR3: CASSQPGQGSDTQYF

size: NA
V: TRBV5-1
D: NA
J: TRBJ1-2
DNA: TGCGCCAGCAGCTCCGGAGGGCTGGGCTATGGCTACACCTTC
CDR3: CASSSGGLGYGYTF

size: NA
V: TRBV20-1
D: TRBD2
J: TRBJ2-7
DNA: TGCAGTGCGGAGGGACTAGCTCTCTACGAGCAGTACTTC
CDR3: CSAEGLALYEQYF

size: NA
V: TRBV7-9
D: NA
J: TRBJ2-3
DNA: TGTGCCAGCAGCTTTAGTGATGTCTCCGCAGATACGCAGTATTTT
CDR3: CASSFSDVSADTQYF

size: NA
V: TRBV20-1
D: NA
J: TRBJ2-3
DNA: TGCAGTGCCCAACCCGAAAGCACAGATACGCAGTATTTT
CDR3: CSAQPESTDTQYF

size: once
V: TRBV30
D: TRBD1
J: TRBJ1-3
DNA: TGTGCCTGGAGGGTTACAGGGGGCGGAAACACCATATATTTT
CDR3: CAWRVTGGGNTIYF

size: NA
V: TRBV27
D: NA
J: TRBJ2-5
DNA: TGTGCCAGCAGTTTCCGACAGATGCAAGAGACCCAGTACTTC
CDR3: CASSFRQMQETQYF

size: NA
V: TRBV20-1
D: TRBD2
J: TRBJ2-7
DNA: TGCAGTGCTTCTCCGGGACTAGACTACGAGCAGTACTTC
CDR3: CSASPGLDYEQYF

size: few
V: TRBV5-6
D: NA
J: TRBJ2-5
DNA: TGTGCCAGCAGCTTGTCCGAGACCCAGTACTTC
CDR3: CASSLSETQYF

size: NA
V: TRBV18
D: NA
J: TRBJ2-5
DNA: TGTGCCAGCTCACCAATAGGGAACCAAGAGACCCAGTACTTC
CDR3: CASSPIGNQETQYF

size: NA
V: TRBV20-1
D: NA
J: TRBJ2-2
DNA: TGCAGTGCTAGGGATATAGGACTACCCACCGGGGAGCTGTTTTTT
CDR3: CSARDIGLPTGELFF

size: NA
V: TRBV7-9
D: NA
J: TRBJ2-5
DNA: TGTGCCAGCAGGTCCGGAGGGGAGACCCAGTACTTC
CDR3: CASRSGGETQYF

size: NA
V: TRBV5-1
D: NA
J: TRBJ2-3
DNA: TGCGCCAGCAGCGGAGGGGGATTCACAGATACGCAGTATTTT
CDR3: CASSGGGFTDTQYF

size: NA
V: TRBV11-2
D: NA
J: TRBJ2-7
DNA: TGTGCCAGCAGCCCCGAAGGGTTTAAGGTCTCCTACGAGCAGTACTTC
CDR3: CASSPEGFKVSYEQYF

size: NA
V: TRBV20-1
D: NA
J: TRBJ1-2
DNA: TGCAGTGCTCCTGTACTAAGGACAGCCGATTTTTACTATGGCTACACCTTC
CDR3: CSAPVLRTADFYYGYTF

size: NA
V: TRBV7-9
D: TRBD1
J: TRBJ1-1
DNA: TGTGCCAGCAGACCGAACAGGGGCCGGAACACTGAAGCTTTCTTT
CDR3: CASRPNRGRNTEAFF

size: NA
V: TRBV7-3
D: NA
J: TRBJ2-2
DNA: TGTGCCAGCACCCCGGGGCCGAACACCGGGGAGCTGTTTTTT
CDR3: CASTPGPNTGELFF

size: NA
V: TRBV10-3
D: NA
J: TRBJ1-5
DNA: TGTGCCATCAGTGGGGGCGGGGGCGCTCAGCCCCAGCATTTT
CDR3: CAISGGGGAQPQHF